This T cell receptor (beta chain) stems from a study of CD8 T cells in Susac syndrome. This clonotype was detected once. No antigen is known for it. The multiple sclerosis controls comprised treatment-naive patients whose relapsing-remitting disease was stable or active. Through negative isolation, CD4+ and CD8+ T cells were obtained, while TEMRA cells were enriched using FACS. Study-wide findings and caveats: The number of individuals included in the study's TCR sequencing and HLA analysis was acknowledged as relatively small.

Reverse transcription of about 0.5 to 1 ug RNA was carried out with random hexamers. TCR beta CDR3 was amplified by immunoSEQ covering 54 Vbeta and 13 Jbeta. TCRdb redid the calling of the immunoSEQ multiplex PCR reads with MiXCR, one entry per CDR3 protein. Of about 210,000 distinct CDR3 sequences detected, 95% appear once; the ten largest clones hold 0.085% to 0.095%. The TCR sequence derives from a human donor with multiple sclerosis. Material: CD4+ T cells from PBMCs.

CDR3 amino acids: CASSQADRAYIHNEQFF. CDR3 DNA: TGCGCCAGCAGCCAAGCCGACAGGGCCTATATCCACAATGAGCAGTTCTTC. The chain employs TRBV4-1 and TRBJ2-1, with 7 bases identical to TRBD1. The CDR3 is 17 amino acids. CDR1 MGHRA and CDR2 YSYEKL come from the germline V gene. V trimming: 1 base; J trimming: 5 bases; junction bases outside the gene matches: 11.